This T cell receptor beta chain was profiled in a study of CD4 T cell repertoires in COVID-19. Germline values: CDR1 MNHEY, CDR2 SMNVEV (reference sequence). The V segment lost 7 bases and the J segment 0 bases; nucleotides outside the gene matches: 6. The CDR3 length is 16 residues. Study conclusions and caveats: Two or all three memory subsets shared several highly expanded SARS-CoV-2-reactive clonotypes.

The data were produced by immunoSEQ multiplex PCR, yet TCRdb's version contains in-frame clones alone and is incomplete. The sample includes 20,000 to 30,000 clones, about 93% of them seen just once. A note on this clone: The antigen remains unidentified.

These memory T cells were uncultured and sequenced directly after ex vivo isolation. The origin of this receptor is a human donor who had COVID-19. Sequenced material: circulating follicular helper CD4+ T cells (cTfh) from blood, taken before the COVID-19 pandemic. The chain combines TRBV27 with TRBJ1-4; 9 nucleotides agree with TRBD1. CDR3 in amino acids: CASNSGQGTTNEKLFF. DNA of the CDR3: TGTGCCAGCAACTCGGGACAGGGAACAACTAATGAAAAACTGTTTTTT.